The clone carrying this T cell receptor (beta chain) was seen only a few times. The antigen remains undetermined. The sample comes from a study of CD8 T cells in ankylosing spondylitis. Overall study results and limits: In the blood and synovial fluid of reactive arthritis, some motif variants had been previously reported. Reported data indicate significant enrichment of disease-linked clones within matched ankylosing spondylitis synovial fluid. In ankylosing spondylitis blood, a motif of roughly eight highly homologous TCR beta variants appeared characteristic.

The CDR3 runs to 15 residues. Germline CDR1 and CDR2: ENHRY and SYGVKD. The V gene end was trimmed by 6 bases and the J gene end by 7 bases; junction bases not matched to a gene: 7. The authors made TCR beta libraries by quantitative 5'-RACE with molecular barcodes. TCRdb re-called the 5' RACE reads with MiXCR, one entry per CDR3 protein. Of hundreds of thousands of distinct CDR3 sequences listed, about 20% are singletons. The sequence came from a female donor with ankylosing spondylitis or in good health (not recorded which). This rearrangement joins TRBV10-3 to TRBJ2-2; TRBD2 matches at 11 bases. Source material: blood, either unsorted or a sorted T cell fraction (not recorded which). The CDR3 nucleotides read TGTGCCATCAGGACTAGCGGGAAAGTCGGCGGGGAGCTGTTTTTT. The encoded protein is CAIRTSGKVGGELFF.